What follows are 28 T cell receptor beta chains derived from one specimen sequenced in a study of regulatory T cells in long-lasting Graves disease. With iRepertoire HTBI primers and Arm-PCR of CDR3 regions, TCR beta libraries were built. Each CDR3 protein is one row after TCRdb ran MiXCR on the multiplex PCR reads. Among 400,000 to 600,000 distinct CDR3 sequences, roughly 21% were seen once, and the ten largest hold roughly 7.7%. As for time point: persistent/refractory GD, antithyroid drugs over 5 years with positive TRAb. The authors made the TCR library using RNA they extracted from PBMCs. The starting material was peripheral blood mononuclear cells (PBMCs), obtained when the disease was refractory, from a patient treated with antithyroid drugs. These receptor sequences come from a female donor with Graves disease.

This clonotype was recorded a few times. This chain links TRBV9 with TRBJ1-2; D is possibly TRBD1 (5 bases). Germline assignment: CDR1 SGDLS and CDR2 YYNGEE. Between the trimmed V and J ends, which lost 0 bases and 2 bases, there was a span of 11 bases. The CDR3 sequence is 15 residues long. CDR3 region: CASSVDSTVNYGYTF. Written as DNA, the CDR3 is TGTGCCAGCAGCGTAGACTCGACAGTCAACTATGGCTACACCTTC. The full variable domain, with the rest looked up from reference TRBV9 and TRBJ1-2, is DSGVTQTPKHLITATGQRVTLRCSPRSGDLSVYWYQQSLDQGLQFLIQYYNGEERAKGNILERFSAQQFPDLHSELNLSSLELGDSALYFCASSVDSTVNYGYTFGSGTRLTVV.

This clonotype has a count of ten or more. This sequence joins TRBV2 and TRBJ2-7; 7 nucleotides line up with TRBD1. Germline loops: CDR1 SNHLY, CDR2 FYNNEI. The CDR3 covers 13 residues. The trim removed 5 bases at V and 3 bases at J, leaving 4 bases unmatched. DNA of the CDR3: TGTGCCAGCAGTTCGACAGGGTACTACGAGCAGTACTTC. Residues: CASSSTGYYEQYF.

Turning to this clonotype: A much larger clone lies a single base off, so this may be a read error. V usage is TRBV4-3 and J usage is TRBJ2-5, with 9 bases identical to TRBD1. The CDR3 is 16 residues long. CDR1 and CDR2 from the germline V gene are LGHNA and YSLEER. The CDR3 loop is CASSQDGDRDQGTQYF. The CDR3 DNA is TGCGCCAGCAGCCAAGATGGGGACAGGGATCAAGGGACCCAGTACTTC.

The chain carries TRBV6-2 or TRBV6-3 and TRBJ2-7; perhaps TRBD2 as D (5 bases). This CDR3 has 15 amino acids. Germline loops: CDR1 MNHEY, CDR2 SVGEGT. V was cut by 2 bases and J by 1 base, with 12 bases left in between. The CDR3 protein is CASSYPGRGSYEQYF. CDR3 in DNA: TGTGCCAGCAGTTACCCGGGGAGAGGGTCCTACGAGCAGTACTTC.

This clonotype was seen ten or more times. This chain links TRBV20-1 with TRBJ2-5, with 7 bases aligning to TRBD2. The CDR3 runs to 17 residues. V trimming: 0 bases; J trimming: 0 bases; junction bases outside the gene matches: 10. Germline values: CDR1 DFQATT, CDR2 SNEGSKA (reference sequence). CDR3 sequence reads: CSAREPTGDYYQETQYF. Written as DNA, the CDR3 is TGCAGTGCTAGAGAACCGACGGGGGACTACTACCAAGAGACCCAGTACTTC.

This clonotype appeared a few times. The genes are TRBV20-1 and TRBJ1-5; D is possibly TRBD1 (5 bases). V was clipped by 4 bases and J by 8 bases, with 12 bases between them. The germline gives CDR1 DFQATT, CDR2 SNEGSKA (reference sequence). CDR3 size: 12 residues. The CDR3 reads CSAKDSKKPQHF. CDR3 in DNA: TGCAGTGCTAAAGACAGTAAGAAGCCCCAGCATTTT.

V is TRBV14 and J is TRBJ2-7; the match to TRBD1 covers 8 bases. J was trimmed by 4 bases and V by 4 bases; bases with no gene match: 9. The CDR3 sequence is 15 residues long. Per germline, CDR1 SGHDN and CDR2 FVKESK. The CDR3 reads CASSLGQGPAYEQYF. The CDR3 DNA reads TGTGCCAGCAGCCTAGGACAGGGTCCAGCTTACGAGCAGTACTTC.

About this clonotype itself: A much larger clone is a single base away; this may be a read error. The rearrangement uses TRBV13 and TRBJ1-1; a possible D gene is TRBD1 (5 bases). The V gene's germline CDR1 is PRHDT and CDR2 FYEKMQ (reference sequence). The CDR3 runs 15 residues. CDR3 loop: CASSQKGREYTKAFF. The DNA of the CDR3 is TGTGCCAGCAGCCAAAAGGGGAGAGAGTACACTAAAGCTTTCTTT.

This clonotype showed up many times. V usage is TRBV7-9 and J usage is TRBJ1-1; tentatively, D is TRBD1 (5 bases). Germline V gene data show CDR1 as SEHNR and CDR2 as FQNEAQ (reference sequence). The CDR3 spans 16 residues. The ends were cut back, 2 bases at V and 7 bases at J, with 20 bases in the middle. CDR3 in DNA: TGTGCCAGCAGCTTATCGGGCAGGTTCGCGGGGGATGAAGCTTTCTTT. Its translation is CASSLSGRFAGDEAFF.

Notes on this clonotype: With a much larger clone just one base away, this may be a read error. The final CDR3 position lacks the conserved phenylalanine or tryptophan, pointing to a likely read error. This chain uses TRBV6-1 with TRBJ1-2, with TRBD1 matching over 8 bases. V dropped 6 bases and J dropped 0; count of bases not matched to a gene: 6. Germline CDR1 MNHNS, CDR2 SASEGT. The CDR3 is 15 residues long. This CDR3 reads CASSTGQGANYGYTL. The CDR3 DNA follows: TGTGCCAGCAGCACCGGACAGGGAGCTAACTATGGCTACACCCTC.

The chain is built from TRBV10-3 and TRBJ2-7; no definite D call. Germline-derived CDR1 and CDR2 are ENHRY and SYGVKD. V lost 0 bases, J lost 6 bases, and 12 bases lay in between. The CDR3 has 14 residues. The CDR3 here is CAISESNRLPEQYF. Here the CDR3 DNA reads TGTGCCATCAGTGAGTCGAATAGGTTGCCCGAGCAGTACTTC.

This clonotype was seen a handful of times. J is TRBJ2-7 and V is TRBV12-3 or TRBV12-4; 8 bases are shared with TRBD1. This CDR3 region has 14 residues. Losses at the gene ends were 2 bases for V and 7 bases for J; bases not matched to a gene: 7. CDR3 in amino acids: CASSLLSTGVEQYF. CDR3 in DNA: TGTGCCAGCAGTTTACTCTCGACAGGGGTTGAGCAGTACTTC.

The chain links TRBV29-1 to TRBJ2-7, with TRBD1 identical over 9 bases. Germline loops: CDR1 SQVTM, CDR2 ANQGSEA. V shed 7 bases, J shed 2 bases, and the junction held 6 bases outside the gene matches. The CDR3 extends over 13 amino acids. The CDR3 here is CSATRQGAYEQYF. CDR3 in DNA: TGCAGCGCCACAAGACAGGGGGCCTACGAGCAGTACTTC.

Remarks on this clonotype: A clone one base away is much larger, so this may be a read error. In DNA form, the CDR3 reads TGTGCCAGCAGTGAACAGGGACTTGGTGCCACTGAAGCTTTCTTT. Translation: CASSEQGLGATEAFF. The chain couples TRBV2 to TRBJ1-1; D is perhaps TRBD1 (5 bases). The CDR3 is made up of 15 amino acids. Per the germline V gene, CDR1 is SNHLY and CDR2 is FYNNEI. V lost 2 bases to trimming and J lost 4 bases, with 14 bases between them.

The chain links TRBV7-2 to TRBJ2-2; D possibly uses TRBD1 or TRBD2 (7 bases each). The CDR3 covers 15 residues. V shed 4 bases and J shed 7 bases, with 16 bases lying between them. Per germline, CDR1 SGHTA and CDR2 FQGNSA. The DNA for the CDR3 is TGTGCCAGCAGCTCCCAGACAGGGAGGGGCGGGGAGCTGTTTTTT. It codes for CASSSQTGRGGELFF. Full variable domain (remainder filled in from reference TRBV7-2 and TRBJ2-2): GAGVSQSPSNKVTEKGKDVELRCDPISGHTALYWYRQSLGQGLEFLIYFQGNSAPDKSGLPSDRFSAERTGGSVSTLTIQRTQQEDSAVYLCASSSQTGRGGELFFGEGSRLTVL.

This clonotype was seen ten or more times. V usage is TRBV11-2 and J usage is TRBJ2-7, with D unclear. V lost 1 base and J lost 3, with 10 bases in between. Germline loops: CDR1 SGHAT, CDR2 FQNNGV. The CDR3 covers 14 residues. For the CDR3, the DNA is TGTGCCAGCAGCTTAGGACCCTCAGGCTACGAGCAGTACTTC. Protein sequence: CASSLGPSGYEQYF.

This clonotype was seen many times. This chain connects TRBV28 to TRBJ2-7, with D perhaps matching TRBD1 (6 bases). The CDR3 has 13 amino acids. Germline CDR1 MDHEN, CDR2 SYDVKM. Trimming cost V 3 bases and J 3 bases, with 9 bases left between them. CDR3 protein: CASSLGAVYEQYF. For the CDR3, the DNA is TGTGCCAGCAGTTTGGGGGCCGTCTACGAGCAGTACTTC.

This chain links TRBV7-9 with TRBJ2-1, with 10 nucleotides matching TRBD2. The J segment lost 4 bases and the V segment lost 5 bases, leaving 5 bases of the junction unmatched. The CDR3 runs to 15 residues. Germline V gene data show CDR1 as SEHNR and CDR2 as FQNEAQ (reference sequence). Here the CDR3 reads CASSTLAGGYNEQFF. Here the CDR3 DNA reads TGTGCCAGCAGCACCTTAGCGGGGGGATACAATGAGCAGTTCTTC.

This chain connects TRBV4-1 to TRBJ1-6; D gene ambiguous. Germline lookup yields CDR1 MGHRA and CDR2 YSYEKL. CDR3 size: 13 residues. Trimming removed 4 bases at V and 8 bases at J, with 9 bases between. CDR3 nucleotide sequence: TGCGCCAGCAGCCCGCGAACCGATTCACCCCTCCACTTT. Encoded protein: CASSPRTDSPLHF.

This clonotype occurred many times. The DNA of the CDR3 is TGTGCCAGCAGCTTAGGGGGCCCGAGGTACGAGCAGTACTTC. Translated: CASSLGGPRYEQYF. The chain uses TRBV7-8 and TRBJ2-7, with D tentatively TRBD1 (5 bases). Looked up from germline, CDR1 is SGHVS and CDR2 is FQNEAQ. The V and J ends lost 1 base and 4 bases respectively, with 11 bases between them. The CDR3 covers 14 residues.

In regard to this clonotype: A much larger clone lies a single base off, so this may be a read error. The rearrangement links TRBV19 to TRBJ1-5; 9 nucleotides align to TRBD1. The CDR3 runs 15 residues. Losses at the gene ends were 5 bases for V and 5 bases for J; bases not matched to a gene: 7. From germline, CDR1 is LNHDA and CDR2 SQIVND (reference sequence). Here the CDR3 reads CASSDRGGGDQPQHF. CDR3 nucleotide sequence: TGTGCCAGTAGTGACAGGGGGGGGGGCGATCAGCCCCAGCATTTT.

This clonotype has ten or more counts. V gene TRBV5-1 combines with J gene TRBJ2-7; TRBD1 agrees at 7 bases. The CDR3 is 15 residues long. V lost 4 bases, J lost 1 base, and 8 bases stayed unmatched. Germline CDR1 is SGHRS and CDR2 is YFSETQ. The chain's CDR3 is CASSLLTGKSYEQYF. CDR3 nucleotide sequence: TGCGCCAGCAGCCTTCTGACAGGGAAATCCTACGAGCAGTACTTC.

This clonotype showed up just a few times. The rearrangement links TRBV4-1 to TRBJ1-1; 9 nucleotides match TRBD1. The CDR3 runs 14 residues. V gave up 5 bases and J gave up 3 bases; unmatched junction bases: 4. Germline V lookup: CDR1 MGHRA, CDR2 YSYEKL. Written as DNA, the CDR3 is TGCGCCAGCAGCTTTTGGACAGGGGACACTGAAGCTTTCTTT. Its translation: CASSFWTGDTEAFF.

This clonotype came up many times. This sequence joins TRBV29-1 and TRBJ2-7; 8 bases are a match to TRBD1. The CDR3 covers 15 residues. The V segment lost 6 bases and the J segment 2 bases; nucleotides outside the gene matches: 12. Germline CDR1 reads SQVTM; CDR2 reads ANQGSEA. CDR3 amino acids: CSVLGGTGQTYEQYF. The CDR3 DNA sequence: TGCAGCGTCCTAGGAGGGACAGGCCAGACCTACGAGCAGTACTTC.

The chain couples TRBV7-6 to TRBJ2-7, with D possibly matching TRBD2 (5 bases). The CDR3 is made up of 13 amino acids. CDR1 and CDR2 from the germline V gene are SGHVS and FNYEAQ. The V gene lost 11 bases and the J gene lost 1 base, with 15 bases spanning the gap. The CDR3 DNA reads as TGTGCCTCCTCAGCGGCCCCTTCCTACGAGCAGTACTTC. Encoded protein: CASSAAPSYEQYF.

The chain employs TRBV5-1 and TRBJ1-4; 7 nucleotides agree with TRBD1. This CDR3 region has 16 residues. V dropped 1 base and J dropped 0; count of bases not matched to a gene: 3. In germline, CDR1 is SGHRS, CDR2 YFSETQ. CDR3 nucleotide sequence: TGCGCCAGCAGCTTGAGCAGGGGGGCAACTAATGAAAAACTGTTTTTT. Protein sequence: CASSLSRGATNEKLFF.

This clonotype showed up many times. This rearrangement joins TRBV6-1 to TRBJ2-5; no firm D call. Trimming took 7 bases from V and 3 from J, leaving 15 bases between them. The germline gives CDR1 MNHNS, CDR2 SASEGT. This CDR3 comprises 14 residues. The CDR3 DNA reads as TGTGCCAGCACCCCGCGGTACGGCGAAGAGACCCAGTACTTC. Encoded protein: CASTPRYGEETQYF.

This chain uses TRBV6-2 or TRBV6-3 with TRBJ1-6; D possibly corresponds to TRBD1 (6 bases). V dropped 0 bases and J dropped 9 bases, with 15 bases sitting between them. This CDR3 comprises 16 residues. CDR1 is MNHEY, CDR2 SVGEGT, per germline. CDR3 sequence: CASSYSDGGAGSPLHF. In DNA, the CDR3 is TGTGCCAGCAGTTACTCAGACGGGGGGGCGGGTTCACCCCTCCACTTT.